This passage covers 20 T cell receptor beta chains from one sample sequenced in a study of blood T cell repertoires in COVID-19. Here immunoSEQ multiplex PCR was the method, and the copy in TCRdb shows in-frame clones only, minus some. The sample contains about 200,000 clones, 89% of which appear only once. Sequencing used PBMCs or T cells enriched from blood (not recorded which). These receptors all come from a woman aged 40 to 50 with acute COVID-19.

The gene calls are TRBV5-4 and TRBJ2-3; tentative D call: TRBD2 (5 bases). This CDR3 contains 14 residues. Trimming removed 6 bases at V and 0 bases at J, with 11 bases between. CDR1 and CDR2 (germline): SGHNT, YYREEE (reference sequence). In DNA, the CDR3 is TGTGCCAGCACCAATCGGGGAAGCACAGATACGCAGTATTTT. Residues: CASTNRGSTDTQYF.

This chain joins TRBV19 and TRBJ1-1; 9 bases map to TRBD1. V lost 5 bases, J lost 10 bases, and 8 bases stayed unmatched. This CDR3 has 13 residues. Germline V gives CDR1 LNHDA, CDR2 SQIVND (reference sequence). The CDR3 loop is CASSAGQGLGAFF. The CDR3 DNA reads as TGTGCCAGTAGTGCCGGACAGGGGCTAGGAGCTTTCTTT.

This chain connects TRBV5-1 to TRBJ2-1, with 9 nucleotides matching TRBD2. The V gene end was trimmed by 4 bases and the J gene end by 13 bases; junction bases not matched to a gene: 9. Germline V gene sequence: CDR1 SGHRS, CDR2 YFSETQ. The length of the CDR3 is 13 residues. This chain's CDR3 is CASSLQRGAKQFF. The CDR3 DNA reads TGCGCCAGCAGCCTGCAGCGGGGGGCCAAACAGTTCTTC.

V gene TRBV6-5 combines with J gene TRBJ1-5; 10 bases are a match to TRBD1. CDR3 length: 15 residues. The junction had 1 base not matched to a gene; V was cut back by 4 bases and J by 1 base. Germline assignment: CDR1 MNHEY and CDR2 SVGAGI. The CDR3 DNA reads TGTGCCAGCAGTTCGGACAGGGGGAGCAATCAGCCCCAGCATTTT. The encoded protein is CASSSDRGSNQPQHF.

V gene TRBV2 combines with J gene TRBJ1-3; D not resolved. This CDR3 is built from 16 residues. Trimming shortened V by 4 bases and J by 0 bases, and 13 bases separated the two germline ends. Germline V lookup: CDR1 SNHLY, CDR2 FYNNEI. For the CDR3, the DNA is TGTGCCAGCAGTGGCCAGGCCGAAGGCTCTGGAAACACCATATATTTT. Protein product: CASSGQAEGSGNTIYF.

In its sample, this clone was seen a few times. The genes are TRBV19 and TRBJ1-1, with D possibly TRBD1 on 5 matching bases. This CDR3 region has 12 residues. V shed 5 bases and J shed 8 bases, with 12 bases lying between them. The germline V gene encodes CDR1 LNHDA and CDR2 SQIVND (reference sequence). CDR3 bases: TGTGCCAGTAGTCTCCGTGGGGGGGAAGCTTTCTTT. Translated, it gives CASSLRGGEAFF. Combining the CDR3 with reference TRBV19 and TRBJ1-1 gives the whole variable domain DGGITQSPKYLFRKEGQNVTLSCEQNLNHDAMYWYRQDPGQGLRLIYYSQIVNDFQKGDIAEGYSVSREKKESFPLTVTSAQKNPTAFYLCASSLRGGEAFFGQGTRLTVV.

The genes are TRBV2 and TRBJ2-1; possible D gene TRBD2, 6 bases. CDR1 SNHLY and CDR2 FYNNEI come from the germline V gene. V was trimmed by 6 bases and J by 8 bases, leaving 20 bases between them. This CDR3 is 15 amino acids long. CDR3 protein: CASRVPSATEYEQFF. The CDR3 nucleotides are TGTGCCAGCAGAGTTCCTAGCGCGACAGAGTATGAGCAGTTCTTC.

This sequence joins TRBV10-2 and TRBJ2-1, with TRBD1 matching 10 bases. Germline V gives CDR1 WSHSY, CDR2 SAAADI. CDR3 length equals 15 residues. Germline trimming cut 2 bases from V and 3 bases from J; bases unmatched to any gene: 1. The CDR3 coding sequence is TGCGCCAGCAGTGAGGGGACAGGGGTCTACAATGAGCAGTTCTTC. It specifies CASSEGTGVYNEQFF.

The chain carries TRBV6-2 or TRBV6-3 and TRBJ2-7, with 7 bases aligning to TRBD2. The length of the CDR3 is 13 residues. Trimming took 10 bases from V and 3 from J; bases not matched to a gene: 9. Per the germline V gene, CDR1 is MNHEY and CDR2 is SVGEGT. The DNA of the CDR3 is TGTGCCACCACCCCGGGAGGACTCTACGAGCAGTACTTC. Its translation is CATTPGGLYEQYF.

This clone was picked up many times. The CDR3 loop is CASSLQGGISPLHF. Written as DNA, the CDR3 is TGTGCCAGCAGCTTACAGGGTGGAATTTCACCCCTCCACTTT. This chain connects TRBV7-9 to TRBJ1-6; tentatively, D is TRBD1 (5 bases). Germline V gene data show CDR1 as SEHNR and CDR2 as FQNEAQ (reference sequence). Trimming removed 2 bases from V and 9 bases from J, with 11 bases in between. The CDR3 sequence is 14 residues long.

V and J are TRBV12-5 and TRBJ2-3, with TRBD2 matching over 16 bases. This CDR3 spans 20 amino acids. Germline CDR1 LGHNT, CDR2 FRNRAP. V gave up 5 bases and J gave up 3 bases; unmatched junction bases: 14. The CDR3 spells CASGPGTSGRAFFSTDTQYF. The CDR3 DNA follows: TGTGCTAGTGGTCCCGGGACTAGCGGGAGGGCCTTTTTTTCGACAGATACGCAGTATTTT.

The V and J genes are TRBV13 and TRBJ1-4; D is possibly TRBD1 (5 bases). Germline V gene lookup returns CDR1 PRHDT and CDR2 FYEKMQ (reference sequence). V was shortened by 2 bases and J by 7 bases, with 14 bases between the two germline ends. CDR3 length equals 15 residues. This CDR3 is CASSLSRGVGEKLFF. The CDR3 DNA follows: TGTGCCAGCAGCTTATCAAGGGGTGTAGGTGAAAAACTGTTTTTT.

The V and J genes are TRBV10-1 and TRBJ1-1, with TRBD1 matching over 7 bases. Per germline, CDR1 WNHNN and CDR2 SYGVQD (reference sequence). CDR3 length: 13 amino acids. J gave up 6 bases and V 6 bases, and 7 bases lay outside the gene matches. The CDR3 DNA is TGCGCCAGCAGCCGCGACAGGGCGGCTGAAGCTTTCTTT. Amino acids: CASSRDRAAEAFF.

The J gene is TRBJ2-3, the V gene TRBV10-3, with TRBD2 matching 14 bases. The CDR3 loop spans 17 amino acids. V dropped 2 bases and J dropped 5; count of bases not matched to a gene: 6. Germline CDR1 is ENHRY and CDR2 is SYGVKD. The CDR3 nucleotides read TGTGCCATCAGTGAGAGTTGGGGACTAGCGGGAGTAGATACGCAGTATTTT. Protein sequence: CAISESWGLAGVDTQYF.

This clone was counted a single time. V usage is TRBV2 and J usage is TRBJ1-4; the match to TRBD1 covers 9 bases. CDR1 is SNHLY, CDR2 FYNNEI, per germline. This CDR3 is 14 amino acids long. Trimming took 6 bases from V and 5 from J; bases not matched to a gene: 4. Written as DNA, the CDR3 is TGTGCCAGCAGAATCGGGACAGGGAATGAAAAACTGTTTTTT. Its protein is CASRIGTGNEKLFF.

The J gene is TRBJ1-1, the V gene TRBV11-3; 7 bases map to TRBD1. Germline V gene sequence: CDR1 SGHNT, CDR2 YENEEA. The CDR3 has 15 amino acids. Losses at the gene ends were 2 bases for V and 1 base for J; bases not matched to a gene: 4. CDR3 amino acids: CASSLTGDPNTEAFF. The CDR3 DNA is TGTGCCAGCAGCTTAACAGGGGACCCGAACACTGAAGCTTTCTTT. Full variable domain (rest looked up from reference TRBV11-3 and TRBJ1-1): EAGVVQSPRYKIIEKKQPVAFWCNPISGHNTLYWYLQNLGQGPELLIRYENEEAVDDSQLPKDRFSAERLKGVDSTLKIQPAELGDSAVYLCASSLTGDPNTEAFFGQGTRLTVV.

The J gene is TRBJ2-5, the V gene TRBV28; 9 bases are shared with TRBD2. The CDR3 contains 15 residues. J was trimmed by 2 bases and V by 6 bases; bases with no gene match: 7. From germline, CDR1 is MDHEN and CDR2 SYDVKM. The CDR3, as DNA: TGTGCCAGCAGGGGGAGCGGGGGGCTTCAAGAGACCCAGTACTTC. Its protein is CASRGSGGLQETQYF.

The chain carries TRBV7-3 and TRBJ2-1; weak D call: TRBD1 (5 bases). V shed 11 bases and J shed 4 bases, with 15 bases lying between them. This CDR3 is built from 13 residues. Germline V lookup: CDR1 SGHTA, CDR2 FQGTGA. CDR3: CASSQGNYNEQFF. The CDR3 DNA reads TGTGCCTCAAGTCAGGGCAATTACAATGAGCAGTTCTTC.

The V gene is TRBV3-1 (or the pseudogene TRBV3-2), the J gene TRBJ2-1; TRBD2 matches at 7 bases. The V segment lost 2 bases and the J segment 1 base; nucleotides outside the gene matches: 5. The CDR3 is 16 amino acids. The germline CDR1 and CDR2 sequences are LGHDT and YNNKEL (reference sequence). The CDR3 sequence: CASSQIGGVSYNEQFF. In DNA form, the CDR3 reads TGTGCCAGCAGCCAAATTGGGGGGGTTTCCTACAATGAGCAGTTCTTC.

V usage is TRBV2 and J usage is TRBJ2-5, with D tentatively TRBD1 (6 bases). V lost 2 bases, J lost 3 bases, and 16 bases lay in between. The CDR3 extends over 16 amino acids. Germline V lookup: CDR1 SNHLY, CDR2 FYNNEI. The CDR3 DNA sequence: TGTGCCAGCAGTGAATGGCCAGGGGCCCCTGAAGAGACCCAGTACTTC. It yields the protein CASSEWPGAPEETQYF.